The 26 T cell receptor beta chains listed next were all sequenced from one sample in a study of T cell responses to AZD1222 COVID-19 vaccine. Sequencing was performed with immunoSEQ multiplex PCR; in TCRdb, only in-frame clones are kept and a portion is missing. The table has about 140,000 clones, 80% to 95% seen once. The material sequenced was peripheral blood, taken on day 0 of AZD1222 vaccination. The receptors were sampled from an adult in good health.

V usage is TRBV5-1 and J usage is TRBJ2-2; no definite D call. Trimming cost V 4 bases and J 8 bases, with 6 bases left between them. Germline V lookup: CDR1 SGHRS, CDR2 YFSETQ. The CDR3 runs to 11 residues. In DNA form, the CDR3 reads TGCGCCAGCAGCATAGGGGGGGAGCTGTTTTTT. It codes for CASSIGGELFF.

The chain carries TRBV28 and TRBJ2-7, with 9 bases fitting TRBD1. This CDR3 has 15 amino acids. V shed 7 bases and J 6 bases; nucleotides not matched to a gene: 13. Germline values: CDR1 MDHEN, CDR2 SYDVKM. The CDR3 loop is CASTSSGTGSREQYF. The CDR3 DNA is TGTGCCAGCACTTCCTCCGGGACAGGGAGTCGCGAGCAGTACTTC.

The gene calls are TRBV5-1 and TRBJ2-5; 8 nucleotides match TRBD2. The CDR3 runs to 16 residues. The J segment lost 1 base and the V segment lost 0 bases, leaving 5 bases of the junction unmatched. Germline lookup yields CDR1 SGHRS and CDR2 YFSETQ. This chain's CDR3 is CASSLATSAVQETQYF. The CDR3 DNA sequence: TGCGCCAGCAGCTTGGCGACTAGCGCCGTCCAAGAGACCCAGTACTTC.

V and J are TRBV29-1 and TRBJ2-7, with D perhaps matching TRBD2 (6 bases). The length of the CDR3 is 12 residues. Trimming took 0 bases from V and 4 from J, leaving 7 bases between them. The germline V gene encodes CDR1 SQVTM and CDR2 ANQGSEA. Here the CDR3 reads CSVEDRGYEQYF. CDR3 nucleotides: TGCAGCGTTGAAGATCGGGGGTACGAGCAGTACTTC.

The sample holds one count of this clone. The chain combines TRBV7-2 with TRBJ1-2; D is ambiguous. V was trimmed by 5 bases and J by 4 bases, leaving 20 bases between them. CDR3 length: 16 residues. CDR1 is SGHTA, CDR2 FQGNSA, per germline. CDR3 loop: CASSLTRASLSYGYTF. The DNA of the CDR3 is TGTGCCAGCAGCCTGACCCGGGCCTCACTAAGCTATGGCTACACCTTC.

The chain uses TRBV5-6 and TRBJ2-7, with TRBD1 matching 9 bases. Germline CDR1 SGHDT, CDR2 YYEEEE. CDR3 length: 15 amino acids. V shed 2 bases and J 4 bases; nucleotides not matched to a gene: 7. CDR3 sequence: CASSFKGQGLYEQYF. CDR3 nucleotide sequence: TGTGCCAGCAGCTTTAAGGGACAGGGTTTATACGAGCAGTACTTC.

The gene calls are TRBV7-2 and TRBJ2-5; 7 bases align to TRBD2. After removal of 5 bases from V and 4 bases from J, the junction contained 7 bases not matched to a gene. The CDR3 has 14 amino acids. The germline V gene has CDR1 SGHTA and CDR2 FQGNSA. In DNA form, the CDR3 reads TGTGCCAGCAGCCCGGAACTAGCGAGAGAGACCCAGTACTTC. Its translation is CASSPELARETQYF.

The chain has TRBV2 and TRBJ1-3, with D perhaps TRBD1 (5 bases). The CDR3 length is 20 residues. V lost 0 bases and J 0 bases, leaving 21 bases between the germline ends. Germline V gene lookup returns CDR1 SNHLY and CDR2 FYNNEI. The CDR3 spells CASSEASMGVPASSGNTIYF. Written as DNA, the CDR3 is TGTGCCAGCAGTGAAGCTAGCATGGGGGTACCGGCGAGCTCTGGAAACACCATATATTTT.

This rearrangement joins TRBV4-3 to TRBJ2-5; TRBD1 matches at 7 bases. This CDR3 has 15 residues. Germline-derived CDR1 and CDR2 are LGHNA and YSLEER. V lost 2 bases, J lost 4 bases, and 7 bases stayed unmatched. The DNA for the CDR3 is TGCGCCAGCAGCCAAAGGCAGGGGGAAGGAGAGACCCAGTACTTC. Amino acids: CASSQRQGEGETQYF.

The chain recombines TRBV27 with TRBJ2-1; the match to TRBD2 covers 11 bases. With 6 bases clipped from V and 10 bases from J, the junction kept 8 bases outside the gene matches. Germline V CDR1 and CDR2: MNHEY, SMNVEV (reference sequence). The CDR3 totals 14 residues. CDR3 region: CASSQLAGVGEQFF. The CDR3 nucleotides are TGTGCCAGCAGCCAACTAGCGGGAGTTGGCGAGCAGTTCTTC.

The chain couples TRBV27 to TRBJ1-1; no clear D gene. Between the trimmed V and J ends, which lost 3 bases and 6 bases, there was a span of 14 bases. Germline V gives CDR1 MNHEY, CDR2 SMNVEV (reference sequence). The CDR3 loop spans 14 amino acids. CDR3 region: CASSFSGWLAEAFF. DNA of the CDR3: TGTGCCAGCAGTTTTTCGGGGTGGCTCGCTGAAGCTTTCTTT.

The rearrangement uses TRBV7-8 and TRBJ1-2; D not resolved. V lost 5 bases and J 5 bases, leaving 12 bases between the germline ends. There are 13 residues in the CDR3. Germline assignment: CDR1 SGHVS and CDR2 FQNEAQ. CDR3 sequence (DNA): TGTGCCAGCAGCCGTCTAGACCTTTATGGCTACACCTTC. This sequence encodes CASSRLDLYGYTF.

The chain has TRBV13 and TRBJ2-7; 8 nucleotides align to TRBD2. Germline V gene sequence: CDR1 PRHDT, CDR2 FYEKMQ (reference sequence). The V segment lost 3 bases and the J segment 4 bases; nucleotides outside the gene matches: 8. This CDR3 region has 15 residues. The CDR3 nucleotides read TGTGCCAGCAGCTTTACTGCAGCGGGAGTGTACGAGCAGTACTTC. It translates to CASSFTAAGVYEQYF.

This clone appeared once. The chain is built from TRBV7-2 and TRBJ1-4, with a possible D match to TRBD1 (6 bases). The germline CDR1 and CDR2 sequences are SGHTA and FQGNSA. V dropped 1 base and J dropped 5 bases, with 11 bases sitting between them. This CDR3 spans 15 amino acids. The CDR3 nucleotides read TGTGCCAGCAGCTTAGGGGGGCAGCTCAATGAAAAACTGTTTTTT. It is translated as CASSLGGQLNEKLFF. The variable domain in full, with the rest retrieved from reference TRBV7-2 and TRBJ1-4, is GAGVSQSPSNKVTEKGKDVELRCDPISGHTALYWYRQSLGQGLEFLIYFQGNSAPDKSGLPSDRFSAERTGGSVSTLTIQRTQQEDSAVYLCASSLGGQLNEKLFFGSGTQLSVL.

This clone was seen more than once but under ten times. The chain is built from TRBV30 and TRBJ1-2, with TRBD1 matching 8 bases. V trimming: 3 bases; J trimming: 8 bases; junction bases outside the gene matches: 8. The CDR3 spans 13 residues. Germline-derived CDR1 and CDR2 are GTSNPN and SVGIG (reference sequence). CDR3 amino acids: CAWRPQGVGGYTF. The CDR3 bases are TGTGCCTGGAGGCCACAGGGGGTAGGAGGCTACACCTTC. Drawing the rest from reference TRBV30 and TRBJ1-2, the complete variable domain is SQTIHQWPATLVQPVGSPLSLECTVEGTSNPNLYWYRQAAGRGLQLLFYSVGIGQISSEVPQNLSASRPQDRQFILSSKKLLLSDSGFYLCAWRPQGVGGYTFGSGTRLTVV.

This rearrangement joins TRBV24-1 to TRBJ2-3; a weak D match, TRBD2 (5 bases). The CDR3 covers 16 residues. Trimming removed 5 bases at V and 0 bases at J, with 14 bases between. Germline V lookup: CDR1 KGHDR, CDR2 SFDVKD. This chain's CDR3 is CATSAPSGGSTDTQYF. The CDR3 DNA sequence: TGTGCCACCAGTGCCCCCAGTGGCGGGAGCACAGATACGCAGTATTTT.

The J gene is TRBJ2-7, the V gene TRBV13; 12 nucleotides agree with TRBD1. V trimming: 1 base; J trimming: 6 bases; junction bases outside the gene matches: 4. From germline, CDR1 is PRHDT and CDR2 FYEKMQ (reference sequence). The CDR3 is 15 residues long. The CDR3 here is CASSLVGTGGIEQYF. The CDR3 nucleotides read TGTGCCAGCAGCTTAGTTGGGACAGGGGGCATCGAGCAGTACTTC.

The chain couples TRBV7-8 to TRBJ2-7; no reliable D call. Germline V lookup: CDR1 SGHVS, CDR2 FQNEAQ. The V and J ends lost 1 base and 2 bases respectively, with 12 bases between them. The CDR3 consists of 15 residues. The CDR3 DNA reads as TGTGCCAGCAGCTTAGAGTCACTCTCCCCCTACGAGCAGTACTTC. It encodes CASSLESLSPYEQYF.

The chain carries TRBV19 and TRBJ1-2, with no clear D. The ends were cut back, 0 bases at V and 7 bases at J, with 12 bases in the middle. The germline V gene encodes CDR1 LNHDA and CDR2 SQIVND (reference sequence). The CDR3 consists of 14 residues. The CDR3 loop reads CASSIDLSVSGYTF. The CDR3 coding sequence is TGTGCCAGTAGTATAGATCTGTCAGTTAGTGGCTACACCTTC. Variable domain in full (rest from reference TRBV19 and TRBJ1-2): DGGITQSPKYLFRKEGQNVTLSCEQNLNHDAMYWYRQDPGQGLRLIYYSQIVNDFQKGDIAEGYSVSREKKESFPLTVTSAQKNPTAFYLCASSIDLSVSGYTFGSGTRLTVV.

This chain links TRBV7-8 with TRBJ1-5; 7 bases line up with TRBD1. The CDR3 spans 18 residues. CDR1 SGHVS and CDR2 FQNEAQ come from the germline V gene. V was pared by 4 bases and J by 0 bases, with 12 bases of the junction left unmatched. The chain's CDR3 is CASSSRTGKWDSNQPQHF. CDR3 bases: TGTGCCAGCAGCTCCAGGACAGGAAAATGGGATAGCAATCAGCCCCAGCATTTT.

The chain uses TRBV5-1 and TRBJ1-1; TRBD1 matches 9 bases. Germline V lookup: CDR1 SGHRS, CDR2 YFSETQ. Trimming took 8 bases from V and 5 from J; bases not matched to a gene: 7. The CDR3 runs 13 residues. The CDR3 DNA reads as TGCGCCAGTGAATTACAGGGGGCGACTGAAGCTTTCTTT. Its protein product is CASELQGATEAFF.

The chain couples TRBV5-4 to TRBJ1-1; no reliable D call. Germline V gives CDR1 SGHNT, CDR2 YYREEE (reference sequence). V was trimmed by 3 bases and J by 1 base, leaving 16 bases between them. The CDR3 contains 16 residues. CDR3: CASSSEPGRANTEAFF. The DNA of the CDR3 is TGTGCCAGCAGCTCAGAGCCAGGACGAGCGAACACTGAAGCTTTCTTT. The full variable domain, completed using reference TRBV5-4 and TRBJ1-1, is ETGVTQSPTHLIKTRGQQVTLRCSSQSGHNTVSWYQQALGQGPQFIFQYYREEENGRGNFPPRFSGLQFPNYSSELNVNALELDDSALYLCASSSEPGRANTEAFFGQGTRLTVV.

Turning to this clone: Germline and junction disagree at one end, which may indicate a read error. CDR3 sequence reads: CASSQDWGAAGALF. The CDR3 nucleotides are TGCGCCAGCAGCCAAGATTGGGGCGCAGCGGGAGCCCTCTTC. The V gene is TRBV4-1, the J gene TRBJ2-1; 8 bases are a match to TRBD2. This CDR3 region has 14 residues. Germline V gene sequence: CDR1 MGHRA, CDR2 YSYEKL.

The chain has TRBV12-3 or TRBV12-4 and TRBJ2-7; D unresolved. The CDR3 loop spans 12 amino acids. The V gene lost 1 base and the J gene lost 3 bases, with 4 bases spanning the gap. The CDR3 bases are TGTGCCAGCAGTTTAGGGTACTACGAGCAGTACTTC. This gives the protein CASSLGYYEQYF.

The rearrangement joins TRBV5-1 to TRBJ1-6; unclear D gene. Per the germline V gene, CDR1 is SGHRS and CDR2 is YFSETQ. This CDR3 region has 14 residues. V was shortened by 4 bases and J by 5 bases, with 10 bases between the two germline ends. The CDR3 spells CASSERTDNSPLHF. CDR3 coding DNA: TGCGCCAGCAGCGAACGGACGGATAATTCACCCCTCCACTTT.

V and J are TRBV6-5 and TRBJ1-2, with D perhaps TRBD1 (5 bases). This CDR3 is built from 12 residues. CDR1 is MNHEY and CDR2 is SVGAGI in the germline V gene. The V and J ends lost 6 bases and 4 bases respectively, with 9 bases between them. The CDR3 loop reads CASSRASYGYTF. The CDR3 DNA reads as TGTGCCAGCAGCAGGGCTTCCTATGGCTACACCTTC.